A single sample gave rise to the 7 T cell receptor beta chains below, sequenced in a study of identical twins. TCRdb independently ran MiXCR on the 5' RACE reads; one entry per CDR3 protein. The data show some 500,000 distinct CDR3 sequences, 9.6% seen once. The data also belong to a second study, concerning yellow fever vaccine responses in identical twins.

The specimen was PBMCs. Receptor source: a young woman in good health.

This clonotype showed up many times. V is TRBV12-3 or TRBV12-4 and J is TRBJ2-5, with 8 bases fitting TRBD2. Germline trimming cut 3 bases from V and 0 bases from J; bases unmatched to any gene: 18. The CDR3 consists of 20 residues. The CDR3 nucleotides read TGTGCCAGCAGTTTCCTCCCCGAATTAGCGGGGTCGCGACACCAAGAGACCCAGTACTTC. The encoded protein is CASSFLPELAGSRHQETQYF.

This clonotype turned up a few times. DNA for the CDR3: TGTGCCAGCAGGAAAACCGGGACAGAGCAGCCCCAGCATTTT. This gives the protein CASRKTGTEQPQHF. J is TRBJ1-5 and V is TRBV6-1; 7 bases are shared with TRBD1. CDR3 size: 14 residues. V lost 6 bases, J lost 7 bases, and 9 bases stayed unmatched. Germline CDR1 reads MNHNS; CDR2 reads SASEGT.

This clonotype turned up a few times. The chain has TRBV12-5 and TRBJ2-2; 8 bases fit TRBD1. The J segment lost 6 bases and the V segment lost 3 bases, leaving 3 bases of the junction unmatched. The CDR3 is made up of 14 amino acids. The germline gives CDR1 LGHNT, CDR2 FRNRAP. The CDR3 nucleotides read TGTGCTAGTGGTTTAGGACAGGGTGCCGGGGAGCTGTTTTTT. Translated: CASGLGQGAGELFF.

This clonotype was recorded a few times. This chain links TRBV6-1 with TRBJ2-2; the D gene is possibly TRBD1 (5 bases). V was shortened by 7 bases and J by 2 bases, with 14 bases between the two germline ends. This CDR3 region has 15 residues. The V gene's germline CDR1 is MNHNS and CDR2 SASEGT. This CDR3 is CASTWVTDNTGELFF. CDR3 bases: TGTGCCAGCACCTGGGTGACAGATAACACCGGGGAGCTGTTTTTT.

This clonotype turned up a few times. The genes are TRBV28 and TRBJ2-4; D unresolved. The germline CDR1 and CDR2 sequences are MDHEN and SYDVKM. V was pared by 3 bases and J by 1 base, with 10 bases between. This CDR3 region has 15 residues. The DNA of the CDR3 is TGTGCCAGCAGTTTGCCCCGGTCGGCCAAAAACATTCAGTACTTC. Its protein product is CASSLPRSAKNIQYF.

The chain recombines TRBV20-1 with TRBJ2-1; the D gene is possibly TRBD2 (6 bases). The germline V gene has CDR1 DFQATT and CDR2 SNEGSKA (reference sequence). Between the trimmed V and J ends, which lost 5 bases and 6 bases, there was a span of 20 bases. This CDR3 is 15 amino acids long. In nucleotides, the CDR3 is TGCAGTGCTTCGTCCGGGACTCCCGCCTTCAATGAGCAGTTCTTC. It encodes CSASSGTPAFNEQFF.

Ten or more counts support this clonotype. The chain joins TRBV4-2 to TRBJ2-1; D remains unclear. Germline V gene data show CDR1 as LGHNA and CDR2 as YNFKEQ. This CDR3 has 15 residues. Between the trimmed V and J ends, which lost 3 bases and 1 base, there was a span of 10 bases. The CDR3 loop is CASSQTWDSYNEQFF. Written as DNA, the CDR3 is TGTGCCAGCAGCCAGACCTGGGATTCCTACAATGAGCAGTTCTTC.